A single sample gave rise to the 6 T cell receptor beta chains below, sequenced in a study of beta chain features in type 1 diabetes. Investigators reverse transcribed all isolated RNA, so they sequenced expressed TCRB transcripts. Some clones are missing from TCRdb's copy, which holds only in-frame ones; the method was immunoSEQ multiplex PCR. The sample contains around 430,000 clones, 25% to 35% of which appear only once. Sequencing input: naive CD4+ T cells from blood. Source of these receptors: a man between 18 and 35 years old in good health.

The J gene is TRBJ2-1, the V gene TRBV30; 7 bases are shared with TRBD2. Germline CDR1 GTSNPN, CDR2 SVGIG (reference sequence). After removal of 4 bases from V and 3 bases from J, the junction contained 12 bases not matched to a gene. This CDR3 has 16 residues. The CDR3 nucleotides are TGTGCCTGGACCCAAGCGACTAGCTGGGACTACAATGAGCAGTTCTTC. This encodes CAWTQATSWDYNEQFF.

V is TRBV2 and J is TRBJ2-1; no clear D gene. CDR1 is SNHLY, CDR2 FYNNEI, per germline. This CDR3 is 13 amino acids long. The V and J ends lost 5 bases and 5 bases respectively, with 10 bases between them. CDR3 nucleotide sequence: TGTGCCAGCAGTATCGAAAGAAACAATGAGCAGTTCTTC. Protein sequence: CASSIERNNEQFF.

This sequence joins TRBV7-2 and TRBJ2-6; no clear D gene. Trimming left V 4 bases short and J 0 bases short, with 4 bases between. Looked up from germline, CDR1 is SGHTA and CDR2 is FQGNSA. This CDR3 has 14 amino acids. The CDR3 is CASSYTSGANVLTF. CDR3 nucleotides: TGTGCCAGCAGCTATACCTCTGGGGCCAACGTCCTGACTTTC. Using reference TRBV7-2 and TRBJ2-6 for the parts outside the CDR3, the full variable domain is GAGVSQSPSNKVTEKGKDVELRCDPISGHTALYWYRQSLGQGLEFLIYFQGNSAPDKSGLPSDRFSAERTGGSVSTLTIQRTQQEDSAVYLCASSYTSGANVLTFGAGSRLTVL.

On this clone: This specimen includes other DNA sequences encoding the same CDR3. This chain uses TRBV5-1 with TRBJ1-1, with D hard to call. With 0 bases removed from V and 2 bases from J, the gap between germline ends came to 5 bases. CDR1 is SGHRS and CDR2 is YFSETQ in the germline V gene. The CDR3 has 13 amino acids. Written as DNA, the CDR3 is TGCGCCAGCAGCTTGGGGGTTAACACTGAAGCTTTCTTT. This translates into CASSLGVNTEAFF.

This clone was found a few times. The chain combines TRBV29-1 with TRBJ2-2; D is unresolved. This CDR3 spans 13 amino acids. The V and J ends lost 2 bases and 4 bases respectively, with 8 bases between them. The germline V gene has CDR1 SQVTM and CDR2 ANQGSEA. CDR3 amino acids: CSVEIRSTGELFF. As DNA, the CDR3 is TGCAGCGTTGAAATACGTTCCACCGGGGAGCTGTTTTTT.

This chain links TRBV28 with TRBJ1-2; no reliable D call. The germline V gene encodes CDR1 MDHEN and CDR2 SYDVKM. Trimming cost V 4 bases and J 3 bases, with 18 bases left between them. The CDR3 is made up of 16 amino acids. This chain's CDR3 is CASSSLGEFSYYGYTF. CDR3 sequence (DNA): TGTGCCAGCAGTTCCCTTGGGGAGTTTAGTTACTATGGCTACACCTTC.